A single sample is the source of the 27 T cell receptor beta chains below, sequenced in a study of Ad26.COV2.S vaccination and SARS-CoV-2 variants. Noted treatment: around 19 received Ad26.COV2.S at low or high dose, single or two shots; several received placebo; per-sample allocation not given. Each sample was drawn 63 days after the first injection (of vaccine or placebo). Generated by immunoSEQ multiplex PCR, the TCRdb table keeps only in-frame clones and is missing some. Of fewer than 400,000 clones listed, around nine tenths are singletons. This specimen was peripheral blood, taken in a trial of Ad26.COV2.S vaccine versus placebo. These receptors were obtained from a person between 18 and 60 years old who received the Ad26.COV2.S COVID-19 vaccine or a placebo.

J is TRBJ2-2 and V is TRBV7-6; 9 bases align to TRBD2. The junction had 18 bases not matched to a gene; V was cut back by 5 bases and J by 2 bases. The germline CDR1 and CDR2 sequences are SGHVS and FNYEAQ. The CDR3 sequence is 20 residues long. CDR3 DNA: TGTGCCAGCAGCCCTGAAAGCGGGAGGCCTATGGGGCCCAACACCGGGGAGCTGTTTTTT. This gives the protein CASSPESGRPMGPNTGELFF.

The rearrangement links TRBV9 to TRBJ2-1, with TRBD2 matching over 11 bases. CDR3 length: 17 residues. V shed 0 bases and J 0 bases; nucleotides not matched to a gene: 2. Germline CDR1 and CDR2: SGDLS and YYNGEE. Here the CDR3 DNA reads TGTGCCAGCAGCGTAGAGGGGACTAGCGGCTCCTACAATGAGCAGTTCTTC. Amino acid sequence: CASSVEGTSGSYNEQFF.

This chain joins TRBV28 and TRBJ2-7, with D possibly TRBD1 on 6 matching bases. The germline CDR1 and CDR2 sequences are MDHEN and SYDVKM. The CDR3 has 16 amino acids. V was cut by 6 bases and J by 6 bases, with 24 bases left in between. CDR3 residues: CASSTGQPRTSGEQYF. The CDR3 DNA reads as TGTGCCAGCAGCACCGGACAGCCGAGAACGTCCGGCGAGCAGTACTTC. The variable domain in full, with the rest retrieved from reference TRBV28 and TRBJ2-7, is DVKVTQSSRYLVKRTGEKVFLECVQDMDHENMFWYRQDPGLGLRLIYFSYDVKMKEKGDIPEGYSVSREKKERFSLILESASTNQTSMYLCASSTGQPRTSGEQYFGPGTRLTVT.

The CDR3 DNA is TGTGCCAGCTCATCCGACCCACCCTACGAGCAGTACTTC. Encoded protein: CASSSDPPYEQYF. The V and J genes are TRBV18 and TRBJ2-7; D uncertain. Trimming left V 5 bases short and J 2 bases short, with 10 bases between. The CDR3 spans 13 residues. CDR1 and CDR2 from the germline V gene are KGHSH and LQKENI.

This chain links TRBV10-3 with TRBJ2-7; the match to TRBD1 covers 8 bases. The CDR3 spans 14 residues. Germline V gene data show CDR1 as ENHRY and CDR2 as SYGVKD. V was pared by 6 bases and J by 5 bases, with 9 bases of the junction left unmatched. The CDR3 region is CAISDGQGRNEQYF. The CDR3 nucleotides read TGTGCCATCAGCGATGGACAGGGACGAAACGAGCAGTACTTC.

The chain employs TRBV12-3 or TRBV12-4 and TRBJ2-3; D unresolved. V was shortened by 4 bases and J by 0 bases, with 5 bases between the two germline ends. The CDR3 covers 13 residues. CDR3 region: CASSSASTDTQYF. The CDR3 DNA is TGTGCCAGCAGTTCCGCTAGCACAGATACGCAGTATTTT.

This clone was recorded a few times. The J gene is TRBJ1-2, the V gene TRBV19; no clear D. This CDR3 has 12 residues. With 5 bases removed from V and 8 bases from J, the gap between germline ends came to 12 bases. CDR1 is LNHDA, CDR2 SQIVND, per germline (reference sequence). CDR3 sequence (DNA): TGTGCCAGTAGTCCGCTGAGGTACGGCTACACCTTC. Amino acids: CASSPLRYGYTF.

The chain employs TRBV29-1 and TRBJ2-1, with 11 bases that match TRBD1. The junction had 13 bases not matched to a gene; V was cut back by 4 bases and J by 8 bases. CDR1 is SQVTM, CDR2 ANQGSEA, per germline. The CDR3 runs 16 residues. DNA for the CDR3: TGCAGCGTTGTGGGGACCCGGGACAGGGGGTGGGATGAGCAGTTCTTC. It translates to CSVVGTRDRGWDEQFF.

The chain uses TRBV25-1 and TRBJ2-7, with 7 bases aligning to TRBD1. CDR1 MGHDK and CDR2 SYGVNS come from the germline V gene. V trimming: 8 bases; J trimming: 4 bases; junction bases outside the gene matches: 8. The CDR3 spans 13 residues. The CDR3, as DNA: TGTGCCAGCGCACGACAGGGCTTTTACGAGCAGTACTTC. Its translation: CASARQGFYEQYF.

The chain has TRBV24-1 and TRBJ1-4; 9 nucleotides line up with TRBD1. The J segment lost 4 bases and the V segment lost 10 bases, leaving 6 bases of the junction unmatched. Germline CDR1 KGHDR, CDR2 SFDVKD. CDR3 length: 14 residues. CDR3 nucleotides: TGTGCCACGGGGGACAGGGACGATAATGAAAAACTGTTTTTT. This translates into CATGDRDDNEKLFF.

Here the CDR3 reads CASSLDSKGGTQYF. For the CDR3, the DNA is TGTGCCAGCAGCTTAGATTCCAAAGGTGGGACCCAGTACTTC. The chain employs TRBV7-9 and TRBJ2-5; no clear D gene. Trimming shortened V by 1 base and J by 7 bases, and 13 bases separated the two germline ends. Germline V gene lookup returns CDR1 SEHNR and CDR2 FQNEAQ (reference sequence). The CDR3 covers 14 residues.

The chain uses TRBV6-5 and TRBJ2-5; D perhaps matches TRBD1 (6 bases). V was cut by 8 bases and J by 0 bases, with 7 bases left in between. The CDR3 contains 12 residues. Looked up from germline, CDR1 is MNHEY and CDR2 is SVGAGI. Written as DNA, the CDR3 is TGTGCCAGCGGACAGTACCAAGAGACCCAGTACTTC. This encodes CASGQYQETQYF.

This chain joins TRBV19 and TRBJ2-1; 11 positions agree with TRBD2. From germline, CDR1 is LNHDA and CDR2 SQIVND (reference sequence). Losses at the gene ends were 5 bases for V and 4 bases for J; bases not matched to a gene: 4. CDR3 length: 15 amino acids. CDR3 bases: TGTGCCAGTAGTTTAGCGGGAGGGGAGTACAATGAGCAGTTCTTC. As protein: CASSLAGGEYNEQFF.

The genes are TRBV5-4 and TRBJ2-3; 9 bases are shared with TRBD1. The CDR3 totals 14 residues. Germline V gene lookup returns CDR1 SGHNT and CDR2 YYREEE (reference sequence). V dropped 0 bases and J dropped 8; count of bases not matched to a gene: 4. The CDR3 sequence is CASSLAQGAGTQYF. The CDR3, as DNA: TGTGCCAGCAGCTTGGCACAGGGGGCAGGTACGCAGTATTTT.

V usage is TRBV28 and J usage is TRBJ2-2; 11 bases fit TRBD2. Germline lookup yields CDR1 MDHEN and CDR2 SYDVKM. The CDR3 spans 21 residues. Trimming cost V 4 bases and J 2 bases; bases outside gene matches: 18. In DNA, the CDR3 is TGTGCCAGCAGTTCTGTTACTAGCGGGAGTGGCCTTTTTTATAACACCGGGGAGCTGTTTTTT. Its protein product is CASSSVTSGSGLFYNTGELFF.

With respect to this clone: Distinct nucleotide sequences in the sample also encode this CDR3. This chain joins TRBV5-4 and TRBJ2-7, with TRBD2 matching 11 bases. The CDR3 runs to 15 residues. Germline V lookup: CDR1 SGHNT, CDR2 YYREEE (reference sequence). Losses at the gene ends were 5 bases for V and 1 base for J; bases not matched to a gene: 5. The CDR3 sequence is CASSLGTSGSYEQYF. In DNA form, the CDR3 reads TGTGCCAGCAGTCTCGGGACTAGCGGTTCCTACGAGCAGTACTTC.

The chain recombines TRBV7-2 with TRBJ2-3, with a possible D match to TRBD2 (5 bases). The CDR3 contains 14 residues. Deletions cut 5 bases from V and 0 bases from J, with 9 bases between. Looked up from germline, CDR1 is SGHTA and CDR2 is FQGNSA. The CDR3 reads CASSPGLSTDTQYF. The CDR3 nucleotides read TGTGCCAGCAGCCCAGGACTCAGCACAGATACGCAGTATTTT.

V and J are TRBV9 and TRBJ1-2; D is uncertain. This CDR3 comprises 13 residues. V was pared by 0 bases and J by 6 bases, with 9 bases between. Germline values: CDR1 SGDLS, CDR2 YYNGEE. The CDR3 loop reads CASSVDGRDGYTF. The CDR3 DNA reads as TGTGCCAGCAGCGTAGACGGTCGGGATGGCTACACCTTC.

CDR3 DNA sequence: TGTGCCATCAGGGAGGAACAGGGCATCTACAATGAGCAGTTCTTC. It is translated as CAIREEQGIYNEQFF. V usage is TRBV10-3 and J usage is TRBJ2-1; TRBD1 might be the D (6 bases). CDR3 length equals 15 residues. Germline CDR1 and CDR2: ENHRY and SYGVKD. The ends were cut back, 6 bases at V and 3 bases at J, with 15 bases in the middle.

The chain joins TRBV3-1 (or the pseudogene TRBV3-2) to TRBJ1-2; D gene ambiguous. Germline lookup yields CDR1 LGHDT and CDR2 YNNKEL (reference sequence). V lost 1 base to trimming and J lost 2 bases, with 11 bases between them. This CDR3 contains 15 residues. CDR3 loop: CASSQAAGTNYGYTF. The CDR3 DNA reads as TGTGCCAGCAGCCAAGCGGCAGGCACCAACTATGGCTACACCTTC.

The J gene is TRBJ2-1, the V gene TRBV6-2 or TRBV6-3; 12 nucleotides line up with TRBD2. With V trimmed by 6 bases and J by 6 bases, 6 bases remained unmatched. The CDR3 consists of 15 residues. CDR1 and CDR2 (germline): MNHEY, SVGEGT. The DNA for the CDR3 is TGTGCCAGCAGCTCACTAGCGGGAGGAGTCAATGAGCAGTTCTTC. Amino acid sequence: CASSSLAGGVNEQFF.

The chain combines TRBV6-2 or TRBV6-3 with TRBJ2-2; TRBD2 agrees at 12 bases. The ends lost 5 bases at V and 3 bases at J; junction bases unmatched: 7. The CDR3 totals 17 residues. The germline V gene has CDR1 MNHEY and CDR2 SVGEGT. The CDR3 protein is CASSRLAGESHTGELFF. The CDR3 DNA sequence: TGTGCCAGCAGTAGACTAGCGGGAGAATCCCACACCGGGGAGCTGTTTTTT.

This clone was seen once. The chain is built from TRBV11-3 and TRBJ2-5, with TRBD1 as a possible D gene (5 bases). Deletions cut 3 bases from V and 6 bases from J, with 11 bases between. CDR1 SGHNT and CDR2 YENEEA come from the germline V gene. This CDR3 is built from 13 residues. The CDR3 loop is CASSFRGRQTQYF. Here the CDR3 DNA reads TGTGCCAGCAGCTTTAGGGGAAGACAGACCCAGTACTTC.

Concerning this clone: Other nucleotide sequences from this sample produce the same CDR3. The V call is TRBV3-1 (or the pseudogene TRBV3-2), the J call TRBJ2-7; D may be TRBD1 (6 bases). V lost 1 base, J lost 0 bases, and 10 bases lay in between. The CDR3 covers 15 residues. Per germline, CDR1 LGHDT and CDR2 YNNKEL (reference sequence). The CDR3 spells CASSQGQGRSYEQYF. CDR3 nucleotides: TGTGCCAGCAGCCAAGGGCAGGGGCGCTCCTACGAGCAGTACTTC.

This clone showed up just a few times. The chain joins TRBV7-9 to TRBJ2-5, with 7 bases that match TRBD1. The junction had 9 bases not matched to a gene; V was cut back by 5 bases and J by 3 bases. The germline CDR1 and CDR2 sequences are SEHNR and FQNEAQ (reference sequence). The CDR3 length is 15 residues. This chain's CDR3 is CASSLPQGREETQYF. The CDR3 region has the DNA TGTGCCAGCAGCCTGCCACAGGGGCGCGAAGAGACCCAGTACTTC.

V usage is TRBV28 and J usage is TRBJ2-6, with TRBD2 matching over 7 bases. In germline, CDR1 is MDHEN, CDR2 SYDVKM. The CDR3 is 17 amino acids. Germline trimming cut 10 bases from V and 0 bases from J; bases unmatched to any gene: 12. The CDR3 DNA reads TGTGCCACCGGTCGGGGTAGCGGGCACTCTGGGGCCAACGTCCTGACTTTC. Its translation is CATGRGSGHSGANVLTF.

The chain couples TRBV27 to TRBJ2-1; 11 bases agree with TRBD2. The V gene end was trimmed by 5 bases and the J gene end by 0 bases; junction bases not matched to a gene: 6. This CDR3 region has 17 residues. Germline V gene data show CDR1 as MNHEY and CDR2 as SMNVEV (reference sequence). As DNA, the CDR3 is TGTGCCAGCAGTAAGGGACTAGCGGAAAGCTCCTACAATGAGCAGTTCTTC. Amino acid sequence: CASSKGLAESSYNEQFF.